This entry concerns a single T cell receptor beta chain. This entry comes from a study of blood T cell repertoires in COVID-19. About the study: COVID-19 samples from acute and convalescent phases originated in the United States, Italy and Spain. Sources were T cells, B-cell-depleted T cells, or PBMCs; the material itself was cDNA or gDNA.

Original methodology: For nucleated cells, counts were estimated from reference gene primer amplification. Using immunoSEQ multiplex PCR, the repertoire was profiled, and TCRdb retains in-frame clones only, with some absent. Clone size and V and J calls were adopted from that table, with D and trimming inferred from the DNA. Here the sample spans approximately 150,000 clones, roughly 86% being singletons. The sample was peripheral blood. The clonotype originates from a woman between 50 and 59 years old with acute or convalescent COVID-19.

The CDR3 DNA reads as TGTGCCAGCTCACGCGGGGTTGACGAGACCCAGTACTTC. Translated: CASSRGVDETQYF. J is TRBJ2-5 and V is TRBV6-5; D may be TRBD2 (6 bases). The CDR3 runs to 13 residues. Germline V CDR1 and CDR2: MNHEY, SVGAGI. V shed 8 bases and J shed 5 bases, with 15 bases lying between them.